This T cell receptor beta chain was documented in a study of cytotoxic CD8 clonotypes in ibrutinib-treated CLL. Study-level information: There were about 10 relapsed/refractory patients and about 15 treatment-naive patients, and 17 to 18 were IGHV unmutated.

As input for TCR beta libraries, approximately 2 micrograms of genomic DNA came from cryopreserved PBMCs. CDR1 is MDHEN and CDR2 is SYDVKM in the germline V gene. Trimming pared 1 base from V and 3 bases from J, leaving 9 bases between. The length of the CDR3 is 14 residues. Concerning this clone: Its antigen is still unknown.

Deep sequencing aimed at 1 in 200,000 to 1 in 1 million T cells' resolution. Clones were sequenced by immunoSEQ multiplex PCR, and TCRdb holds only the in-frame ones, with some missing. Among approximately 15,000 clones listed, 55% to 65% were seen once. Study observations and caveats: Public clonotypes were seen rarely and were contracted or stable on treatment.

This receptor was identified in a human donor with chronic lymphocytic leukemia. Here the sequenced sample was PBMCs, taken before ibrutinib treatment. This chain links TRBV28 with TRBJ1-2; TRBD1 is a possible D gene (5 bases). The CDR3 region is CASSLSRGDYGYTF. CDR3 nucleotides: TGTGCCAGCAGTTTATCCCGGGGGGACTATGGCTACACCTTC.